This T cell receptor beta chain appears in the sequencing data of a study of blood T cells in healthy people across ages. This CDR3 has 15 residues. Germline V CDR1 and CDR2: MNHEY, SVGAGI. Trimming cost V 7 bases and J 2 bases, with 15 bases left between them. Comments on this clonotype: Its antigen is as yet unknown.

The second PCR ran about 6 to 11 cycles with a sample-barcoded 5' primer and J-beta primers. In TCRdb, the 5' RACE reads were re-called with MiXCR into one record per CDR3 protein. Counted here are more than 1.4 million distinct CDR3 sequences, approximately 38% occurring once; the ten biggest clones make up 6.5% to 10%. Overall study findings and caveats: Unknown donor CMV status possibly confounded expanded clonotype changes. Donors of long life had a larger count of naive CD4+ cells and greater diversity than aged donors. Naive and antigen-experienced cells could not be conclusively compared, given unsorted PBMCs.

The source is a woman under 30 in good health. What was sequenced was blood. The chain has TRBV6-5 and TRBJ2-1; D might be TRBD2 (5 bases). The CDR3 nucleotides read TGTGCCAGCAAGAGTCTAGCAGTCGCCTACAATGAGCAGTTCTTC. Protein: CASKSLAVAYNEQFF.